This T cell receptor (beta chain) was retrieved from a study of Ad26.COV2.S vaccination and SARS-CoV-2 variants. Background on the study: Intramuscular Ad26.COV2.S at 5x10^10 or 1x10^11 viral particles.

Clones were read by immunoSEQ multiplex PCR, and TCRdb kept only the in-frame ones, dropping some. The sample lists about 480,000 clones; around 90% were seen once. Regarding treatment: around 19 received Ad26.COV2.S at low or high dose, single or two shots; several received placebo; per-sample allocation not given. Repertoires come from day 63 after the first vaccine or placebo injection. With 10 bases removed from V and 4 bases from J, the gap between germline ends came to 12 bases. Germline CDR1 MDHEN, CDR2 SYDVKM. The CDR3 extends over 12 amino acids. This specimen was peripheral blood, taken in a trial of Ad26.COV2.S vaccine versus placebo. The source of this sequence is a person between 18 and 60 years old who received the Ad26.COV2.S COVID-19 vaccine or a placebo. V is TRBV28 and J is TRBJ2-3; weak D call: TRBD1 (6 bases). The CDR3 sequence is CATRGTPDTQYF. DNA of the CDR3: TGTGCCACCAGGGGAACGCCAGATACGCAGTATTTT.